One sample yielded the 24 T cell receptor beta chains listed below, sequenced in a study of blood T cell repertoires in COVID-19 (TCRdb year 2020). Preparation of the library involved the immunoSEQ multiplex PCR assay. In its TCRdb copy, this immuneACCESS table keeps in-frame sequences only and misses some clones. Where compared with another copy, unresolved V genes explain less than half of these, and the others have no known cause. Here the sample has 150,000 to 200,000 clones; around nine tenths occur a single time. 6% of the sample is in the top ten clones. The sequencing sample was made of peripheral blood. The receptors derive from a middle-aged man with active or convalescent COVID-19.

The V call is TRBV7-2, the J call TRBJ1-5; D is uncertain. This CDR3 contains 12 residues. Between the trimmed V and J ends, which lost 0 bases and 5 bases, there was a span of 2 bases. In germline, CDR1 is SGHTA, CDR2 FQGNSA. In DNA, the CDR3 is TGTGCCAGCAGCTTAGCCGATCAGCCCCAGCATTTT. The encoded protein is CASSLADQPQHF.

The gene calls are TRBV9 and TRBJ2-1; TRBD1 agrees at 10 bases. This CDR3 comprises 15 residues. The V gene's germline CDR1 is SGDLS and CDR2 YYNGEE. Germline trimming cut 3 bases from V and 6 bases from J; bases unmatched to any gene: 6. The CDR3 protein is CASSARDRGFNEQFF. CDR3 sequence (DNA): TGTGCCAGCAGCGCCCGGGACAGGGGCTTCAATGAGCAGTTCTTC. Using reference TRBV9 and TRBJ2-1 for the parts outside the CDR3, the full variable domain is DSGVTQTPKHLITATGQRVTLRCSPRSGDLSVYWYQQSLDQGLQFLIQYYNGEERAKGNILERFSAQQFPDLHSELNLSSLELGDSALYFCASSARDRGFNEQFFGPGTRLTVL.

The chain recombines TRBV18 with TRBJ2-3, with D possibly TRBD2 on 6 matching bases. V was cut by 6 bases and J by 7 bases, with 14 bases left in between. The V gene's germline CDR1 is KGHSH and CDR2 LQKENI. CDR3 length: 13 residues. The CDR3 nucleotides are TGTGCCAGCTCGGAAAGGACTACGTATACGCAGTATTTT. The encoded protein is CASSERTTYTQYF.

This chain connects TRBV18 to TRBJ1-1; D is possibly TRBD1 (6 bases). CDR1 and CDR2 (germline): KGHSH, LQKENI. The CDR3 totals 17 residues. Trimming left V 1 base short and J 0 bases short, with 15 bases between. CDR3 sequence reads: CASSPHSLGAMNTEAFF. CDR3 nucleotide sequence: TGTGCCAGCTCACCACATAGCCTGGGGGCGATGAACACTGAAGCTTTCTTT. Using reference TRBV18 and TRBJ1-1 for the parts outside the CDR3, the full variable domain is NAGVMQNPRHLVRRRGQEARLRCSPMKGHSHVYWYRQLPEEGLKFMVYLQKENIIDESGMPKERFSAEFPKEGPSILRIQQVVRGDSAAYFCASSPHSLGAMNTEAFFGQGTRLTVV.

DNA of the CDR3: TGTGCCAGCGGAATTTCCGGGTCACCTCCCTACGAGCAGTACTTC. Residues: CASGISGSPPYEQYF. The chain joins TRBV21-1 to TRBJ2-7; TRBD2 was called by the table and not checked on the DNA. TRBV21-1 is a pseudogene. The CDR3 covers 15 residues.

Concerning this clone: This sample also contains other DNA sequences that code for the same CDR3. This sequence joins TRBV5-1 and TRBJ2-3; no firm D call. The CDR3 is made up of 14 amino acids. From germline, CDR1 is SGHRS and CDR2 YFSETQ. Between the trimmed V and J ends, which lost 0 bases and 3 bases, there was a span of 8 bases. CDR3 in amino acids: CASSLGSSTDTQYF. In DNA form, the CDR3 reads TGCGCCAGCAGCTTGGGGTCCAGTACAGATACGCAGTATTTT.

This clone was detected once. The chain links TRBV6-1 to TRBJ1-6; 7 positions agree with TRBD1. Germline V gene data show CDR1 as MNHNS and CDR2 as SASEGT. V shed 2 bases and J 6 bases; nucleotides not matched to a gene: 13. CDR3 size: 18 residues. The CDR3 DNA sequence: TGTGCCAGCAGTGAACTCGCCAGGGGGTTTTTTCCTAATTCACCCCTCCACTTT. This sequence encodes CASSELARGFFPNSPLHF.

J is TRBJ2-2 and V is TRBV5-6; no definite D call. Germline assignment: CDR1 SGHDT and CDR2 YYEEEE. Trimming pared 1 base from V and 7 bases from J, leaving 2 bases between. The CDR3 runs 11 residues. The CDR3 spells CASSLHGELFF. The CDR3 DNA is TGTGCCAGCAGCTTGCACGGGGAGCTGTTTTTT.

This rearrangement joins TRBV5-8 to TRBJ1-6, with 7 bases aligning to TRBD1. This CDR3 has 16 residues. J lost 7 bases, V lost 3 bases, and 10 bases had no gene match. CDR1 and CDR2 (germline): SGHTS, YDEGEE. The CDR3 loop is CASSSGQVFPNSPLHF. The CDR3 DNA follows: TGTGCCAGCAGCTCCGGACAGGTTTTTCCAAATTCACCCCTCCACTTT.

This chain connects TRBV19 to TRBJ1-2; TRBD1 agrees at 9 bases. CDR3 size: 14 residues. Looked up from germline, CDR1 is LNHDA and CDR2 is SQIVND (reference sequence). Germline trimming cut 7 bases from V and 5 bases from J; bases unmatched to any gene: 8. In DNA, the CDR3 is TGTGCCAGTATCGGGACAGGGCCGGGGTATGGCTACACCTTC. This encodes CASIGTGPGYGYTF. Complete variable domain (other parts from reference TRBV19 and TRBJ1-2): DGGITQSPKYLFRKEGQNVTLSCEQNLNHDAMYWYRQDPGQGLRLIYYSQIVNDFQKGDIAEGYSVSREKKESFPLTVTSAQKNPTAFYLCASIGTGPGYGYTFGSGTRLTVV.

The V call is TRBV14, the J call TRBJ1-6; no clear D gene. This CDR3 comprises 12 residues. Germline CDR1 is SGHDN and CDR2 is FVKESK. V was trimmed by 4 bases and J by 7 bases, leaving 5 bases between them. CDR3 protein: CASSLMNSPLHF. CDR3 coding DNA: TGTGCCAGCAGCCTCATGAATTCACCCCTCCACTTT.

V gene TRBV19 combines with J gene TRBJ2-1; TRBD2 agrees at 9 bases. This CDR3 has 21 amino acids. Per the germline V gene, CDR1 is LNHDA and CDR2 is SQIVND (reference sequence). V shed 2 bases, J shed 0 bases, and the junction held 17 bases outside the gene matches. CDR3 in DNA: TGTGCCAGTAGTATATTAGTCTCGGGGCTAGCGGGGCCCAGCTCCTACAATGAGCAGTTCTTC. This encodes CASSILVSGLAGPSSYNEQFF.

The chain uses TRBV2 and TRBJ2-3; D might be TRBD2 (5 bases). V was pared by 0 bases and J by 2 bases, with 12 bases between. This CDR3 has 16 amino acids. Germline V CDR1 and CDR2: SNHLY, FYNNEI. CDR3 sequence: CASSEALRRTTDTQYF. CDR3 sequence (DNA): TGTGCCAGCAGTGAAGCGCTTAGGAGGACCACAGATACGCAGTATTTT.

J is TRBJ2-4 and V is TRBV28, with TRBD1 matching over 10 bases. V trimming: 6 bases; J trimming: 2 bases; junction bases outside the gene matches: 7. Germline V gene data show CDR1 as MDHEN and CDR2 as SYDVKM. The length of the CDR3 is 16 residues. CDR3 residues: CASRESDRGTKNIQYF. CDR3 coding DNA: TGTGCCAGCAGAGAATCGGACAGGGGGACCAAAAACATTCAGTACTTC.

The chain has TRBV6-6 and TRBJ2-3; TRBD2 might be the D (6 bases). The V end lost 8 bases, the J end lost 1 base, and 13 bases lay between the germline ends. This CDR3 has 14 amino acids. Germline V lookup: CDR1 MNHNY, CDR2 SVGAGI (reference sequence). The DNA of the CDR3 is TGTGCCAGCTCTCCGGCGGGACGCACAGATACGCAGTATTTT. Its translation is CASSPAGRTDTQYF.

This chain joins TRBV21-1 and TRBJ1-2; the table's D call of TRBD1 was not tested on the DNA. TRBV21-1 is designated a pseudogene. The length of the CDR3 is 15 residues. CDR3 sequence: CASSIRQGAIYGYTF. CDR3 DNA: TGTGCCAGCAGCATCCGACAGGGGGCTATCTATGGCTACACCTTC.

This chain connects TRBV6-5 to TRBJ1-6, with 10 bases aligning to TRBD1. J gave up 7 bases and V 4 bases, and 7 bases lay outside the gene matches. This CDR3 has 16 amino acids. Per germline, CDR1 MNHEY and CDR2 SVGAGI. The CDR3 region is CASSSPPGQGNSPLHF. The CDR3 region has the DNA TGTGCCAGCAGTTCCCCGCCGGGACAGGGGAATTCACCCCTCCACTTT.

V is TRBV2 and J is TRBJ1-2; possibly TRBD1 for D (5 bases). V lost 7 bases and J lost 3, with 15 bases in between. In germline, CDR1 is SNHLY, CDR2 FYNNEI. The CDR3 is 14 residues long. CDR3: CASTAGSGDYGYTF. The CDR3 DNA follows: TGTGCCAGCACTGCGGGGTCGGGGGACTATGGCTACACCTTC.

The gene calls are TRBV5-1 and TRBJ2-3, with TRBD2 identical over 10 bases. Per the germline V gene, CDR1 is SGHRS and CDR2 is YFSETQ. The CDR3 length is 18 residues. V lost 0 bases, J lost 0 bases, and 7 bases stayed unmatched. The CDR3 is CASSLELAGTTSTDTQYF. The DNA for the CDR3 is TGCGCCAGCAGCTTGGAACTAGCGGGGACTACTAGCACAGATACGCAGTATTTT.

This sequence joins TRBV10-3 and TRBJ1-1; 7 bases fit TRBD1. The CDR3 is 18 residues long. Germline V CDR1 and CDR2: ENHRY, SYGVKD. Trimming cost V 3 bases and J 1 base; bases outside gene matches: 14. The CDR3 nucleotides are TGTGCCATCAGTGAATGGTCTGGAACAGGGGTGGCGAACACTGAAGCTTTCTTT. Translation gives CAISEWSGTGVANTEAFF.

This clone was counted a single time. V usage is TRBV29-1 and J usage is TRBJ2-1; D is undetermined. V was pared by 4 bases and J by 6 bases, with 10 bases between. There are 12 residues in the CDR3. From germline, CDR1 is SQVTM and CDR2 ANQGSEA. The CDR3 loop is CSVVSRLNEQFF. The CDR3 DNA is TGCAGCGTTGTTTCTAGGCTCAATGAGCAGTTCTTC.

V and J are TRBV2 and TRBJ2-4; D might be TRBD2 (5 bases). This CDR3 contains 14 residues. Trimming took off 7 bases at V and 0 bases at J, with 10 bases between the two ends. From germline, CDR1 is SNHLY and CDR2 FYNNEI. CDR3 protein: CASKEELAKNIQYF. The CDR3 region has the DNA TGTGCCAGCAAGGAGGAGCTAGCCAAAAACATTCAGTACTTC.

J is TRBJ2-3 and V is TRBV19; D ambiguous. Trimming took 1 base from V and 3 from J, leaving 5 bases between them. The CDR3 totals 13 residues. Germline assignment: CDR1 LNHDA and CDR2 SQIVND (reference sequence). CDR3 loop: CASSIVPTDTQYF. The CDR3 bases are TGTGCCAGTAGTATAGTTCCGACAGATACGCAGTATTTT. Using reference TRBV19 and TRBJ2-3 for the parts outside the CDR3, the full variable domain is DGGITQSPKYLFRKEGQNVTLSCEQNLNHDAMYWYRQDPGQGLRLIYYSQIVNDFQKGDIAEGYSVSREKKESFPLTVTSAQKNPTAFYLCASSIVPTDTQYFGPGTRLTVL.

This chain joins TRBV19 and TRBJ1-1; TRBD1 is a possible D gene (5 bases). This CDR3 comprises 13 residues. Trimming left V 7 bases short and J 4 bases short, with 13 bases between. In germline, CDR1 is LNHDA, CDR2 SQIVND (reference sequence). The DNA of the CDR3 is TGTGCCAGTAAAGGGGCCACCAGCACTGAAGCTTTCTTT. It encodes CASKGATSTEAFF.